A single sample gave rise to the 22 T cell receptor beta chains below, sequenced in a study of T cell responses to AZD1222 COVID-19 vaccine. TCRdb's copy holds only in-frame clones and misses some; the assay was immunoSEQ multiplex PCR. The data show some 150,000 clones, around 91% seen once. Sequencing was performed on peripheral blood, taken on day 0 of AZD1222 vaccination. Source of these receptors: an adult in good health.

The chain links TRBV2 to TRBJ1-3; TRBD1 is a possible D gene (5 bases). This CDR3 is built from 15 residues. With 6 bases removed from V and 7 bases from J, the gap between germline ends came to 19 bases. Germline V gives CDR1 SNHLY, CDR2 FYNNEI. The CDR3 coding sequence is TGTGCCAGCAGGCCGTCTGGGGACCTCGGGAACACCATATATTTT. It codes for CASRPSGDLGNTIYF.

The chain couples TRBV4-3 to TRBJ2-5; either TRBD1 or TRBD2 may fit D (5 bases each). Trimming removed 1 base at V and 5 bases at J, with 17 bases between. This CDR3 is 16 amino acids long. Germline CDR1 reads LGHNA; CDR2 reads YSLEER. The CDR3, as DNA: TGCGCCAGCAGCCAAGGAACTCAATCGGGGCTGGAGACCCAGTACTTC. Protein sequence: CASSQGTQSGLETQYF.

The V gene is TRBV28, the J gene TRBJ1-2; 7 positions agree with TRBD1. This CDR3 region has 16 residues. The germline CDR1 and CDR2 sequences are MDHEN and SYDVKM. Losses at the gene ends were 5 bases for V and 3 bases for J; bases not matched to a gene: 12. The CDR3 region has the DNA TGTGCCAGCAGTCTCTCCGACAGGGCATTCGACTATGGCTACACCTTC. Translated, it gives CASSLSDRAFDYGYTF.

There are a few counts of this clone. The gene calls are TRBV7-3 and TRBJ2-2, with TRBD1 identical over 9 bases. In germline, CDR1 is SGHTA, CDR2 FQGTGA. CDR3 size: 15 residues. The V and J ends lost 4 bases and 5 bases, in that order; junction bases with no gene match: 5. The CDR3 sequence is CASSSSTGGTGELFF. CDR3 bases: TGTGCCAGCAGCTCATCGACAGGGGGTACCGGGGAGCTGTTTTTT.

The rearrangement links TRBV6-2 or TRBV6-3 to TRBJ2-7, with D possibly being TRBD2 (5 bases). Trimming cost V 6 bases and J 3 bases, with 9 bases left between them. The CDR3 runs to 12 residues. In germline, CDR1 is MNHEY, CDR2 SVGEGT. The CDR3 DNA reads as TGTGCCAGCAGCCTTAGCGTCTACGAGCAGTACTTC. Translated, it gives CASSLSVYEQYF.

The chain uses TRBV2 and TRBJ2-5; 7 positions agree with TRBD1. V trimming: 4 bases; J trimming: 3 bases; junction bases outside the gene matches: 2. The CDR3 is made up of 13 amino acids. Per germline, CDR1 SNHLY and CDR2 FYNNEI. The CDR3 spells CASSGQGKETQYF. As DNA, the CDR3 is TGTGCCAGCAGTGGACAGGGTAAAGAGACCCAGTACTTC.

The chain joins TRBV15 to TRBJ1-5; TRBD1 aligns across 8 bases. There are 16 residues in the CDR3. Trimming removed 2 bases from V and 5 bases from J; junction bases left unmatched: 8. Germline lookup yields CDR1 LNHNV and CDR2 YYDKDF (reference sequence). CDR3 region: CATSRYGQGMDQPQHF. The CDR3 DNA reads as TGTGCCACCAGCAGATATGGACAGGGAATGGATCAGCCCCAGCATTTT.

The chain joins TRBV4-1 to TRBJ1-1, with D hard to call. Germline assignment: CDR1 MGHRA and CDR2 YSYEKL. The CDR3 is 15 residues long. The V gene lost 0 bases and the J gene lost 7 bases, with 15 bases spanning the gap. The CDR3 protein is CASSQEDQVSGEAFF. As DNA, the CDR3 is TGCGCCAGCAGCCAAGAAGATCAGGTTTCAGGTGAAGCTTTCTTT.

This clone is termed medium-sized. This chain links TRBV6-2 or TRBV6-3 with TRBJ2-1; 12 bases are a match to TRBD2. The CDR3 extends over 13 amino acids. V gave up 6 bases and J gave up 10 bases; unmatched junction bases: 4. CDR1 and CDR2 from the germline V gene are MNHEY and SVGEGT. CDR3 nucleotides: TGTGCCAGCAGCACGGGACTAGCGGGCGAGCAGTTCTTC. As protein: CASSTGLAGEQFF.

The chain links TRBV28 to TRBJ2-7, with no clear D. This CDR3 contains 16 residues. The germline V and J ends were trimmed by 5 bases and 0 bases, with 17 bases remaining between them. Germline V gives CDR1 MDHEN, CDR2 SYDVKM. CDR3 in DNA: TGTGCCAGCAGTCCCGGACGCGGCCTTATCTCCTACGAGCAGTACTTC. Its translation is CASSPGRGLISYEQYF.

The rearrangement uses TRBV3-1 (or the pseudogene TRBV3-2) and TRBJ1-2; D remains unclear. Germline values: CDR1 LGHDT, CDR2 YNNKEL (reference sequence). The CDR3 length is 15 residues. Trimming took 3 bases from V and 0 from J, leaving 11 bases between them. The CDR3 here is CASSHQRRTNYGYTF. CDR3 in DNA: TGTGCCAGCAGCCACCAACGTCGGACTAACTATGGCTACACCTTC.

V is TRBV5-4 and J is TRBJ2-6; D remains unclear. Germline CDR1 reads SGHNT; CDR2 reads YYREEE (reference sequence). Trimming removed 5 bases at V and 0 bases at J, with 6 bases between. CDR3 length: 14 residues. CDR3 amino acids: CASSLISGANVLTF. The CDR3 region has the DNA TGTGCCAGCAGTCTTATCTCTGGGGCCAACGTCCTGACTTTC. Using reference TRBV5-4 and TRBJ2-6 for the parts outside the CDR3, the full variable domain is ETGVTQSPTHLIKTRGQQVTLRCSSQSGHNTVSWYQQALGQGPQFIFQYYREEENGRGNFPPRFSGLQFPNYSSELNVNALELDDSALYLCASSLISGANVLTFGAGSRLTVL.

The chain combines TRBV4-2 with TRBJ2-3; D is possibly TRBD2 (7 bases). This CDR3 contains 19 residues. V gave up 1 base and J gave up 3 bases, with 23 bases separating them. The germline CDR1 and CDR2 sequences are LGHNA and YNFKEQ. CDR3 DNA: TGTGCCAGCAGCCAAGCGACTGTTCGGGGGCTAGCGGTAACAGATACGCAGTATTTT. It codes for CASSQATVRGLAVTDTQYF.

This clone was counted between two and nine times. The V and J genes are TRBV3-1 (or the pseudogene TRBV3-2) and TRBJ2-7, with 11 bases fitting TRBD2. The germline CDR1 and CDR2 sequences are LGHDT and YNNKEL (reference sequence). The V gene end was trimmed by 0 bases and the J gene end by 8 bases; junction bases not matched to a gene: 12. This CDR3 is built from 17 residues. The CDR3 region is CASSQDLHIAGGSKQYF. CDR3 DNA sequence: TGTGCCAGCAGCCAAGATCTCCACATAGCGGGAGGGTCCAAGCAGTACTTC.

The chain joins TRBV19 to TRBJ2-7, with 8 positions matching TRBD2. V lost 6 bases to trimming and J lost 4 bases; unmatched junction nucleotides: 11. The CDR3 sequence is 15 residues long. CDR1 is LNHDA, CDR2 SQIVND, per germline (reference sequence). This CDR3 is CASRIALAGIYEQYF. The CDR3 nucleotides read TGTGCCAGTAGGATCGCGCTAGCGGGCATTTACGAGCAGTACTTC.

The genes are TRBV19 and TRBJ1-5; TRBD1 matches at 8 bases. Per germline, CDR1 LNHDA and CDR2 SQIVND (reference sequence). The CDR3 covers 15 residues. V dropped 3 bases and J dropped 8; count of bases not matched to a gene: 9. The CDR3 protein is CASSMGGRGQEPQHF. CDR3 nucleotides: TGTGCCAGTAGTATGGGTGGCAGGGGGCAGGAGCCCCAGCATTTT.

The chain combines TRBV24-1 with TRBJ2-7; no definite D call. This CDR3 spans 11 amino acids. Germline V gene lookup returns CDR1 KGHDR and CDR2 SFDVKD. Trimming left V 4 bases short and J 7 bases short, with 7 bases between. In nucleotides, the CDR3 is TGTGCCACCAGTGACAGTAGGGAGCAGTACTTC. It codes for CATSDSREQYF.

The chain is built from TRBV6-5 and TRBJ2-7; 8 bases are a match to TRBD1. Unmatched junction bases numbered 11, after V lost 6 bases and J lost 4 bases. The CDR3 covers 15 residues. The germline V gene has CDR1 MNHEY and CDR2 SVGAGI. CDR3 sequence reads: CASSKSGTGKYEQYF. The DNA of the CDR3 is TGTGCCAGCAGCAAATCCGGGACAGGAAAGTACGAGCAGTACTTC.

V is TRBV24-1 and J is TRBJ2-6; D is unresolved. V was shortened by 6 bases and J by 0 bases, with 2 bases between the two germline ends. CDR1 and CDR2 (germline): KGHDR, SFDVKD. CDR3 size: 13 residues. CDR3 sequence (DNA): TGTGCCACCAGTCTCTCTGGGGCCAACGTCCTGACTTTC. Translating gives CATSLSGANVLTF.

This chain connects TRBV9 to TRBJ2-1; the D gene is possibly TRBD2 (6 bases). The ends were cut back, 5 bases at V and 0 bases at J, with 12 bases in the middle. This CDR3 comprises 15 residues. The V gene's germline CDR1 is SGDLS and CDR2 YYNGEE. The DNA of the CDR3 is TGTGCCAGCAGGGGGGGAGATAGCTCCTACAATGAGCAGTTCTTC. This codes for CASRGGDSSYNEQFF.

The chain uses TRBV19 and TRBJ1-2; D gene uncertain. The V gene lost 5 bases and the J gene lost 0 bases, with 13 bases spanning the gap. Germline CDR1 and CDR2: LNHDA and SQIVND (reference sequence). This CDR3 contains 15 residues. This chain's CDR3 is CASSSSRTSNYGYTF. The CDR3 DNA is TGTGCCAGTAGTTCGTCACGGACTTCTAACTATGGCTACACCTTC.

CDR3 DNA: TGTGCCAGCAGTTACTCGATTGGCGGGAGTTCCTACGAGCAGTACTTC. Residues: CASSYSIGGSSYEQYF. The rearrangement joins TRBV6-5 to TRBJ2-7, with 7 bases matching TRBD2. Germline CDR1 and CDR2: MNHEY and SVGAGI. The V and J ends lost 0 bases and 1 base, in that order; junction bases with no gene match: 6. CDR3 size: 16 residues.